There are a few counts of the clone carrying this TCR beta chain. Its antigen is as yet unknown. The CDR3 is 13 amino acids. Trimming cost V 6 bases and J 5 bases; bases outside gene matches: 5. Looked up from germline, CDR1 is SEHNR and CDR2 is FQNEAQ (reference sequence). The sample belongs to a study of cytomegalovirus exposure and HLA in healthy donors. Findings and limits, study-wide: Cytomegalovirus-associated TCR beta chains were listed, numbering some 180. Association of approximately 18,000 TCR beta sequences with HLA alleles was found at 0.05 false discovery rate in a later analysis.

Both 60 Vbeta primers and 13 Jbeta primers went into the PCR. Data came from immunoSEQ multiplex PCR; TCRdb stores just in-frame clones and leaves some out. Here the sample spans 150,000 to 200,000 clones, about 80% being singletons. Though nominally healthy at sampling, donors likely had unrecorded immune exposures. This sequence joins TRBV7-9 and TRBJ1-2, with TRBD1 matching 8 bases. Sample: PBMCs. The TCR originated in a man aged 35 to 55 in good health and CMV-seropositive. CDR3 residues: CASSQGQAYGYTF. The CDR3 nucleotides read TGTGCCAGCAGTCAGGGACAGGCGTATGGCTACACCTTC.